This T cell receptor (beta chain) was retrieved from a study of Ad26.COV2.S vaccination and SARS-CoV-2 variants. Findings and caveats of the study: Spike-specific TCR breadth ran higher among vaccine recipients than placebo recipients.

Profiling relied on immunoSEQ multiplex PCR, and the TCRdb table lists in-frame clones only, not all of them. The sample yields about 430,000 clones, 90% seen once. J gave up 4 bases and V 6 bases, and 9 bases lay outside the gene matches. Germline V lookup: CDR1 SQVTM, CDR2 ANQGSEA. This CDR3 is 13 amino acids long. Treatment here: 15 to 20 received Ad26.COV2.S at low or high dose, single or two shots; about 5 received placebo; per-sample allocation not given. Day 63 after the first injection of vaccine or placebo was the sampling time. Ad26.COV2.S expressed prefusion-stabilized spike from the original Wuhan strain. As for this clone: The antigen is undetermined.

This sample comprised peripheral blood, obtained in a trial of Ad26.COV2.S vaccine versus placebo. The rearrangement uses TRBV29-1 and TRBJ2-7; TRBD1 aligns across 7 bases. The TCR sequence derives from a person between 18 and 59 years old who received the Ad26.COV2.S COVID-19 vaccine or a placebo. CDR3 sequence (DNA): TGCAGCGTGTTACAGGGGAATAATTACGAGCAGTACTTC. Amino acids: CSVLQGNNYEQYF.